This T cell receptor (beta chain) was captured in a study of shared clonotypes between healthy human individuals. Across the study: Those who served as donors were two women and a few men between the ages of 18 and 49. Study-level points and caveats: Approximately 5.1% was the fraction of naive CD4 clonotypes found shared across several donors.

This clone was found once. What it recognizes is unknown. Clones were read by immunoSEQ multiplex PCR, and TCRdb kept only the in-frame ones, dropping some. The table includes roughly 520,000 clones, around 95% detected once. This CDR3 is built from 13 residues. CDR1 and CDR2 (germline): MNHEY, SMNVEV (reference sequence). V lost 4 bases and J 6 bases, leaving 10 bases between the germline ends. Sequenced sample: naive CD4+ T cells sorted from blood. Subset denoted: CD45RA+ positively selected. The gene calls are TRBV27 and TRBJ1-5; D call uncertain. This clonotype was obtained from a woman in her 30s in good health. CDR3: CASSSSRGQPQHF. CDR3 in DNA: TGTGCCAGCAGTTCATCGCGGGGTCAGCCCCAGCATTTT.